Listed here are 28 T cell receptor beta chains from one sample, sequenced in a study of shared clonotypes between healthy human individuals. TCRdb's table, derived via immunoSEQ multiplex PCR, lists solely in-frame clones and lacks some. The sample consists of about 1.1 million clones, around three quarters of them appearing once. The specimen was memory CD4+ T cells from PBMCs. Subset reported: CD45RA-negative fraction. The receptors derive from a man aged 18-30 years in good health. Some clones in this sample may be carry-over from other donors' samples.

This clone has a handful of counts. The gene calls are TRBV7-7 and TRBJ2-3; 11 bases map to TRBD2. V lost 5 bases, J lost 5 bases, and 6 bases stayed unmatched. Germline CDR1 reads SSHAT; CDR2 reads FNYEAQ (reference sequence). This CDR3 region has 15 residues. The CDR3 is CASSRLAGLGDTQYF. The CDR3 bases are TGTGCCAGCAGCAGACTAGCGGGACTGGGAGATACGCAGTATTTT.

A note on this clone: The junction and the germline gene differ at one end; a read error may be behind it. The chain couples TRBV6-1 to TRBJ2-7; D might be TRBD2 (6 bases). The CDR3 extends over 17 amino acids. Germline CDR1 and CDR2: MNHNS and SASEGT. Here the CDR3 reads CANSEREKVGGHYEQYF. The CDR3 DNA follows: TGTGCCAACAGTGAAAGAGAGAAGGTGGGGGGTCACTACGAGCAGTACTTC.

This clone has a handful of counts. The chain has TRBV28 and TRBJ1-1; a possible D gene is TRBD1 (5 bases). The germline CDR1 and CDR2 sequences are MDHEN and SYDVKM. CDR3 size: 11 residues. Written as DNA, the CDR3 is TGTGCGGCTTGGGGCGAGACTGAAGCTTTCTTT. This encodes CAAWGETEAFF.

About this clone itself: A clone one base away is much larger, so this may be a read error. The chain uses TRBV5-5 and TRBJ1-1; D is ambiguous. V lost 1 base, J lost 2 bases, and 6 bases lay in between. The CDR3 has 13 amino acids. Germline CDR1 SGHKS, CDR2 YYEKEE (reference sequence). CDR3 coding DNA: TGTGCCAGCAGCTTGAAGGGAAACACTGAAGCTTTCTTT. Translation gives CASSLKGNTEAFF.

The V call is TRBV9, the J call TRBJ2-1, with 10 bases that match TRBD2. Trimming at V came to 0 bases and at J to 9 bases, leaving 9 bases not matched to a gene. The CDR3 totals 16 residues. Germline CDR1 is SGDLS and CDR2 is YYNGEE. This CDR3 reads CASSVGMLAGVSEQFF. CDR3 coding DNA: TGTGCCAGCAGCGTAGGTATGCTAGCGGGAGTTAGTGAGCAGTTCTTC. The complete variable domain, with remaining parts taken from reference TRBV9 and TRBJ2-1, reads DSGVTQTPKHLITATGQRVTLRCSPRSGDLSVYWYQQSLDQGLQFLIQYYNGEERAKGNILERFSAQQFPDLHSELNLSSLELGDSALYFCASSVGMLAGVSEQFFGPGTRLTVL.

This clone was observed a handful of times. Given a far larger clone just one base away, this is likely a sequencing read error. In the same sample, other DNA sequences code for this CDR3. V usage is TRBV30 and J usage is TRBJ1-1; perhaps TRBD1 as D (6 bases). Germline CDR1 is GTSNPN and CDR2 is SVGIG (reference sequence). CDR3 length: 13 residues. In DNA form, the CDR3 reads TGTGCCTGGACGGGACACGCGAACACTGAAGCTTTCTTC. Its translation: CAWTGHANTEAFF.

The J gene is TRBJ1-2, the V gene TRBV18; D is possibly TRBD1 (5 bases). Germline CDR1 and CDR2: KGHSH and LQKENI. The CDR3 length is 16 residues. V gave up 2 bases and J gave up 1 base, with 14 bases separating them. The CDR3 is CASSPGGSSFNYGYTF. The CDR3 DNA reads as TGTGCCAGCTCACCAGGGGGGAGCAGCTTTAACTATGGCTACACCTTC.

This clone showed up many times. The same CDR3 can be traced to other DNA sequences in this sample. CDR3 bases: TGTGCCAGCAGTGTCGCTTCGTACGAGCAGTACTTC. It codes for CASSVASYEQYF. The V gene is TRBV6-6, the J gene TRBJ2-7; no reliable D call. V lost 5 bases to trimming and J lost 4 bases, with 9 bases between them. The CDR3 spans 12 residues. Germline V gene lookup returns CDR1 MNHNY and CDR2 SVGAGI (reference sequence).

This clone was recorded only once. In DNA, the CDR3 is TGCAGCGTTGAACTAGCGCGTCGGGAGCAGTACTTC. This encodes CSVELARREQYF. J is TRBJ2-7 and V is TRBV29-1, with a tentative D call TRBD2 (6 bases). V was clipped by 2 bases and J by 7 bases, with 12 bases between them. The CDR3 is made up of 12 amino acids. CDR1 is SQVTM, CDR2 ANQGSEA, per germline.

This clone was seen once. V usage is TRBV5-1 and J usage is TRBJ2-7; TRBD2 aligns across 8 bases. The germline V gene encodes CDR1 SGHRS and CDR2 YFSETQ. J lost 6 bases, V lost 3 bases, and 14 bases had no gene match. CDR3 length: 16 residues. CDR3 amino acids: CASSSLPGLVGSEQYF. The CDR3 DNA sequence: TGCGCCAGCAGCTCGCTACCGGGACTAGTCGGCTCCGAGCAGTACTTC.

The gene calls are TRBV11-2 and TRBJ2-3; possible D gene TRBD2, 6 bases. The CDR3 contains 14 residues. Germline V gene lookup returns CDR1 SGHAT and CDR2 FQNNGV. Trimming removed 4 bases at V and 3 bases at J, with 11 bases between. The CDR3 sequence is CASSSRTNTDTQYF. The CDR3 DNA is TGTGCCAGCAGCTCTCGGACTAATACAGATACGCAGTATTTT.

The chain couples TRBV6-1 to TRBJ1-2; D is uncertain. This CDR3 has 14 residues. V shed 2 bases and J shed 8 bases, with 15 bases lying between them. Germline CDR1 is MNHNS and CDR2 is SASEGT. In nucleotides, the CDR3 is TGTGCCAGCAGTGAATTTGGTAGGGCGGTGGGCTACACCTTC. Translated, it gives CASSEFGRAVGYTF.

This clone has a handful of counts. This chain links TRBV5-1 with TRBJ2-7; no firm D call. V lost 0 bases and J lost 5, with 9 bases in between. The CDR3 spans 13 residues. The V gene's germline CDR1 is SGHRS and CDR2 YFSETQ. This CDR3 reads CASSLAQRDEQYF. CDR3 sequence (DNA): TGCGCCAGCAGCTTGGCTCAGCGTGACGAGCAGTACTTC. The full variable domain, in which reference TRBV5-1 and TRBJ2-7 provide the parts outside the CDR3, is KAGVTQTPRYLIKTRGQQVTLSCSPISGHRSVSWYQQTPGQGLQFLFEYFSETQRNKGNFPGRFSGRQFSNSRSEMNVSTLELGDSALYLCASSLAQRDEQYFGPGTRLTVT.

The chain has TRBV19 and TRBJ2-7; the match to TRBD2 covers 8 bases. The CDR3 loop spans 16 amino acids. Per germline, CDR1 LNHDA and CDR2 SQIVND (reference sequence). V shed 3 bases, J shed 2 bases, and the junction held 9 bases outside the gene matches. The CDR3 nucleotides are TGTGCCAGTAGTATGACTTTAGGGACTAGTACCTACGAGCAGTACTTC. Translated, it gives CASSMTLGTSTYEQYF. Variable domain in full (rest from reference TRBV19 and TRBJ2-7): DGGITQSPKYLFRKEGQNVTLSCEQNLNHDAMYWYRQDPGQGLRLIYYSQIVNDFQKGDIAEGYSVSREKKESFPLTVTSAQKNPTAFYLCASSMTLGTSTYEQYFGPGTRLTVT.

The chain employs TRBV15 and TRBJ2-5; D call uncertain. The J call is doubtful: the DNA matches TRBJ2-7 better. Germline CDR1 reads LNHNV; CDR2 reads YYDKDF (reference sequence). CDR3 length: 14 amino acids. The CDR3 is CATSLGDLSREQYF. Here the CDR3 DNA reads TGTGCCACCAGCCTCGGCGATCTGTCTCGCGAGCAGTACTTC.

The chain has TRBV18 and TRBJ2-7; the D is unclear. The CDR3 covers 14 residues. CDR1 is KGHSH, CDR2 LQKENI, per germline. V shed 8 bases and J shed 0 bases, with 14 bases lying between them. This chain's CDR3 is CASRYDSSSYEQYF. The CDR3 DNA reads as TGTGCCAGCCGGTACGACTCGAGCTCCTACGAGCAGTACTTC.

This chain joins TRBV29-1 and TRBJ2-7; 8 bases match TRBD1. Germline V gene data show CDR1 as SQVTM and CDR2 as ANQGSEA. Germline trimming cut 7 bases from V and 5 bases from J; bases unmatched to any gene: 13. This CDR3 is 14 amino acids long. CDR3 sequence: CSASGGRGADEQYF. Here the CDR3 DNA reads TGCAGCGCCTCAGGGGGCCGTGGCGCAGACGAGCAGTACTTC.

Details on this clone: One base separates it from a far larger clone, so it is likely a read error. The chain combines TRBV30 with TRBJ2-5; the D gene is possibly TRBD1 (6 bases). Germline V lookup: CDR1 GTSNPN, CDR2 SVGIG (reference sequence). Trimming pared 5 bases from V and 4 bases from J, leaving 14 bases between. The CDR3 is 13 residues long. The CDR3 DNA is TGTGCCTGGGGAAGGGGACAACGAGAGACCCAGTACTTC. Its protein is CAWGRGQRETQYF.

This clone was counted a single time. The chain links TRBV6-5 to TRBJ2-7; D is unresolved. The CDR3 runs 14 residues. Germline V gene lookup returns CDR1 MNHEY and CDR2 SVGAGI. Trimming left V 5 bases short and J 0 bases short, with 11 bases between. CDR3 in DNA: TGTGCCAGCAGTCGAATCCGGAGCTCCTACGAGCAGTACTTC. This codes for CASSRIRSSYEQYF.

The rearrangement links TRBV5-1 to TRBJ2-7; D is unclear. The CDR3 length is 14 residues. V dropped 0 bases and J dropped 4 bases, with 11 bases sitting between them. CDR1 is SGHRS, CDR2 YFSETQ, per germline. As DNA, the CDR3 is TGCGCCAGCAGCTTGGAACCGATGCCATACGAGCAGTACTTC. Protein product: CASSLEPMPYEQYF.

This clone occurred once. The V and J genes are TRBV28 and TRBJ1-2; TRBD1 agrees at 8 bases. Germline V lookup: CDR1 MDHEN, CDR2 SYDVKM. The CDR3 runs to 15 residues. J lost 6 bases, V lost 6 bases, and 12 bases had no gene match. CDR3 sequence: CASSSPMTGADGYTF. The CDR3, as DNA: TGTGCCAGCAGCTCCCCAATGACAGGGGCAGATGGCTACACCTTC.

This sequence joins TRBV10-3 and TRBJ2-1; 9 bases agree with TRBD2. The germline V gene has CDR1 ENHRY and CDR2 SYGVKD. V trimming: 0 bases; J trimming: 6 bases; junction bases outside the gene matches: 6. The CDR3 extends over 16 amino acids. CDR3: CAISESGLAGSNEQFF. The CDR3 coding sequence is TGTGCCATCAGTGAGTCGGGCCTAGCGGGAAGCAATGAGCAGTTCTTC.

About this clone itself: This CDR3 is also generated by other DNA sequences in the sample. The chain recombines TRBV5-1 with TRBJ1-2; D gene uncertain. This CDR3 contains 14 residues. Germline assignment: CDR1 SGHRS and CDR2 YFSETQ. V lost 0 bases to trimming and J lost 0 bases, with 6 bases between them. The CDR3 region is CASSLDTPNYGYTF. The CDR3, as DNA: TGCGCCAGCAGCTTGGACACCCCTAACTATGGCTACACCTTC.

About this clone: The sample has other DNA sequences that encode this CDR3 too. The V gene is TRBV6-5, the J gene TRBJ2-7, with a possible D match to TRBD1 (6 bases). The V gene's germline CDR1 is MNHEY and CDR2 SVGAGI. Trimming shortened V by 2 bases and J by 3 bases, and 11 bases separated the two germline ends. This CDR3 region has 14 residues. The CDR3 region is CASSYTRGGYEQYF. The CDR3 coding sequence is TGTGCCAGCAGTTACACCAGGGGCGGCTACGAGCAGTACTTC.

About this clone itself: This likely stems from a read error, as it lies one base from a far larger clone. The chain recombines TRBV5-6 with TRBJ2-1, with unresolved D. This CDR3 comprises 13 residues. Germline CDR1 and CDR2: SGHDT and YYEEEE. DNA for the CDR3: TGTGTCAGCAGCCCCCGGGCATTCAATGAGCAGTTCTTC. Amino acids: CVSSPRAFNEQFF.

The genes are TRBV7-9 and TRBJ2-3; D gene unclear. This CDR3 has 13 amino acids. Trimming removed 5 bases from V and 4 bases from J, with 10 bases in between. Germline V gives CDR1 SEHNR, CDR2 FQNEAQ (reference sequence). This chain's CDR3 is CASSPVVADTQYF. CDR3 coding DNA: TGTGCCAGCAGCCCCGTCGTAGCAGATACGCAGTATTTT. Filled out from reference TRBV7-9 and TRBJ2-3, the complete variable domain reads DTGVSQNPRHKITKRGQNVTFRCDPISEHNRLYWYRQTLGQGPEFLTYFQNEAQLEKSRLLSDRFSAERPKGSFSTLEIQRTEQGDSAMYLCASSPVVADTQYFGPGTRLTVL.

The chain uses TRBV29-1 and TRBJ2-3; 7 bases are shared with TRBD2. CDR3 length equals 16 residues. The germline CDR1 and CDR2 sequences are SQVTM and ANQGSEA. J lost 0 bases, V lost 6 bases, and 12 bases had no gene match. Written as DNA, the CDR3 is TGCAGCGTCATGGACCGGACTAGGTTCAGCACAGATACGCAGTATTTT. Translation: CSVMDRTRFSTDTQYF.

V gene TRBV2 combines with J gene TRBJ1-1; 9 bases agree with TRBD1. Per germline, CDR1 SNHLY and CDR2 FYNNEI. V shed 10 bases and J 4 bases; nucleotides not matched to a gene: 4. The CDR3 contains 12 residues. CDR3 nucleotides: TGTGCCACCCGACAGGGGGGCACTGAAGCTTTCTTT. It is translated as CATRQGGTEAFF.